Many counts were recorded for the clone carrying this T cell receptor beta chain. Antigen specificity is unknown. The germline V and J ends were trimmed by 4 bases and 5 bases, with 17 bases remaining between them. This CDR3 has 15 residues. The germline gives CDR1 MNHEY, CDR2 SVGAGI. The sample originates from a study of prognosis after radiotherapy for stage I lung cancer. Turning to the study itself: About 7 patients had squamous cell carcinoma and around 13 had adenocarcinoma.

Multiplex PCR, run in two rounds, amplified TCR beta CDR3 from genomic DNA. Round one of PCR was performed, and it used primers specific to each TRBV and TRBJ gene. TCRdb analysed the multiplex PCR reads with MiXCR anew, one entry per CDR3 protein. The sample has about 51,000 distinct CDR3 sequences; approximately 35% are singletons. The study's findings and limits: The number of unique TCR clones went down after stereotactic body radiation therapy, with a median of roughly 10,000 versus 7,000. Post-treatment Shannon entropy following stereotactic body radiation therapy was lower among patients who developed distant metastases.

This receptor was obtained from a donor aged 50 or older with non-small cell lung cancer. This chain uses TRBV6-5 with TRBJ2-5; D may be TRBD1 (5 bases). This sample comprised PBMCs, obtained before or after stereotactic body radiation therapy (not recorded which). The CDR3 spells CASSSVGANMETQYF. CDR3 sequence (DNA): TGTGCCAGCAGTTCGGTAGGGGCGAACATGGAGACCCAGTACTTC.